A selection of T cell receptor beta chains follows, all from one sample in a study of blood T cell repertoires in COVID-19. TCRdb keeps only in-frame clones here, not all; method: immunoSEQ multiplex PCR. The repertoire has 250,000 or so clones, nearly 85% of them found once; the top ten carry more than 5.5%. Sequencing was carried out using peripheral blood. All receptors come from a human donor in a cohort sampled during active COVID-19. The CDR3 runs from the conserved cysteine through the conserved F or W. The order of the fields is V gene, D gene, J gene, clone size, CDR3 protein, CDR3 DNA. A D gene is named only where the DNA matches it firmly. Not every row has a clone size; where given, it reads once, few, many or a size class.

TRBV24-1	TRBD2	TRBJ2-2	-	CATSDLTGGPNTGELFF	TGTGCCACCAGTGATTTGACGGGAGGGCCTAACACCGGGGAGCTGTTTTTT
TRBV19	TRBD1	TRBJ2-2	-	CASSFPRWGQGDTGELFF	TGTGCCAGTAGTTTCCCCCGATGGGGACAGGGGGACACCGGGGAGCTGTTTTTT
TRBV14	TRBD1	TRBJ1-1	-	CASSQWRGRGEAFF	TGTGCCAGCAGCCAATGGAGGGGGCGCGGGGAAGCTTTCTTT
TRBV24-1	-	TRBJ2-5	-	CATSDLGPETQYF	TGTGCCACCAGTGATTTGGGCCCGGAGACCCAGTACTTC
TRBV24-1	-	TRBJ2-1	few	CATSDAPGGIYNEQFF	TGTGCCACCAGTGACGCGCCAGGAGGGATATACAATGAGCAGTTCTTC
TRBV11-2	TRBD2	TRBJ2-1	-	CASSFSETSGYNEQFF	TGTGCCAGCAGCTTCTCCGAGACTAGCGGTTACAATGAGCAGTTCTTC
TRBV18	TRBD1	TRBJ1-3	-	CASSLRDRGLGNTIYF	TGTGCCAGCTCCCTCCGGGACAGGGGCCTGGGAAACACCATATATTTT
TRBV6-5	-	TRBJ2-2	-	CASRLDSHTGELFF	TGTGCCAGCAGATTGGACTCACACACCGGGGAGCTGTTTTTT
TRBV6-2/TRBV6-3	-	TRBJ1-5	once	CASSYSITGRGNQPQHF	TGTGCCAGCAGTTACTCTATCACGGGGAGAGGCAATCAGCCCCAGCATTTT
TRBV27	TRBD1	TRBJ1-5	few	CASSLSTGGHQPQHF	TGTGCCAGCAGTCTGTCGACAGGGGGCCATCAGCCCCAGCATTTT
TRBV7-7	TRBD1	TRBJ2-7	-	CASSPGTGGYEQYF	TGTGCTAGCAGCCCCGGGACAGGGGGTTACGAGCAGTACTTC